This T cell receptor (beta chain) is drawn from a study of OX40 agonist ivuxolimab in advanced cancers. The data were produced by immunoSEQ multiplex PCR, yet TCRdb's version contains in-frame clones alone and is incomplete. The table lists about 69,000 clones, about three quarters of them singletons. This clone was found once. Germline CDR1 SGHRS, CDR2 YFSETQ. The V and J ends lost 4 bases and 4 bases respectively, with 8 bases between them. This CDR3 contains 12 residues. This receptor was identified in an adult with an advanced solid tumor such as melanoma, head and neck, liver or kidney cancer. The chain carries TRBV5-1 and TRBJ1-2, with D perhaps matching TRBD1 (5 bases). Sequences were derived from CD4+ or CD8+ T cells sorted from blood, sampled in a trial of the OX40 agonist ivuxolimab. The CDR3 bases are TGCGCCAGCAGCCCCGGGGCCTATGGCTACACCTTC. It is translated as CASSPGAYGYTF.